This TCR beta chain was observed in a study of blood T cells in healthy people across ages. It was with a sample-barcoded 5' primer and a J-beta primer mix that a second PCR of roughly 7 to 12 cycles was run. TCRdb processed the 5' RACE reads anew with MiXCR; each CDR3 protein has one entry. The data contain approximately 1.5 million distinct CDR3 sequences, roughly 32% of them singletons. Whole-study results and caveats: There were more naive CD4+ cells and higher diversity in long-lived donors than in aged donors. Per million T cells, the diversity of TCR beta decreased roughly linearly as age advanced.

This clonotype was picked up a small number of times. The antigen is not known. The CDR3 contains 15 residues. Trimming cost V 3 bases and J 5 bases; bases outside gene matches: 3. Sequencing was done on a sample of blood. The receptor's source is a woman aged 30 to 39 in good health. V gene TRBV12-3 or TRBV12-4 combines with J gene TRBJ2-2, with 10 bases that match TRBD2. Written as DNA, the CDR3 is TGTGCCAGCAGTTTTGGAGCGGGAGGGACCGGGGAGCTGTTTTTT. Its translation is CASSFGAGGTGELFF.